The rows below give T cell receptor beta chains drawn from one sample of a study of blood T cell repertoires in COVID-19. TCRdb keeps only in-frame clones here, not all; method: immunoSEQ multiplex PCR. Altogether more than 300,000 clones are present, about 90% being singletons, with the ten largest covering about 10%. The sample taken for sequencing was peripheral blood. Every receptor here comes from a woman aged 25 to 39 with COVID-19, enrolled during active disease. Each CDR3 is given without its conserved first and last residue.

V	J	CDR3
TRBV2	TRBJ2-5	ASRDDRAETQY
TRBV5-4	TRBJ2-7	ASSLGGRVYEQY
TRBV11-2	TRBJ2-5	ASSRTGGWETQY
TRBV23-1	TRBJ2-2	ASSQSTGGTENTGELF
TRBV11-3	TRBJ2-2	ASSLDETGELF
TRBV5-3	TRBJ2-7	ARSSGGIDEQY
TRBV19	TRBJ2-5	ASSVLGTRGNQETQY
TRBV7-9	TRBJ2-3	ASSLASGLSTDTQY
TRBV7-9	TRBJ2-1	ASSLGEGRTYNEQF
TRBV7-3	TRBJ2-3	ASSAPGEGTDTQY
TRBV15	TRBJ2-3	ATSWGGISTDTQY
TRBV27	TRBJ2-6	ASSGIRQGSSGANVLT
TRBV7-2	TRBJ1-1	ASSPGGPRGTEAF
TRBV7-2	TRBJ2-7	ASSTSLREISYEQY
TRBV27	TRBJ2-3	ASSRDRRVGMDTQY
TRBV19	TRBJ2-7	ASRDRGTYEQY
TRBV21-1	TRBJ1-4	ASSGVRGATNEKLF
TRBV4-2	TRBJ1-2	ASSQDRQGAQNYGYT
TRBV5-1	TRBJ2-1	ASSLSAGSSYNEQF
TRBV6-6	TRBJ2-7	ASSYSSGHYSYEQY
TRBV25-1	TRBJ2-1	ASGRTGDYNEQF
TRBV30	TRBJ1-4	AWGATAINEKLF
TRBV21-1	TRBJ1-6	ASSDPGQSGVNSPLH